The rows below give T cell receptor beta chains drawn from one sample of a study of cytomegalovirus exposure and HLA in healthy donors. Assay: immunoSEQ multiplex PCR; the TCRdb copy retains only in-frame clones and omits some. The sample lists 90,000 to 100,000 clones, over 65% occurring once. Sequences were obtained from PBMCs. Receptors originate from a man aged 55 to 70 in good health and CMV-seropositive. The CDR3 runs from the conserved cysteine through the conserved F or W. D genes are given only for firm matches. Some rows have no size entry. The others give once, few or many, or a class for an expanded clone.

j_call d_call clone_size v_call cdr3_aa cdr3_nt
TRBJ2-7 TRBD1 . TRBV18 CASSPLTGGSLLGEQYF TGTGCCAGCTCACCCCTGACAGGGGGATCCCTACTCGGCGAGCAGTACTTC
TRBJ1-3 TRBD1 . TRBV28 CASSYRGRSGNTIYF TGTGCCAGCAGTTATAGGGGGCGCTCTGGAAACACCATATATTTT
TRBJ2-7 . few TRBV4-2 CASSPTPTNYEQYF TGTGCCAGCAGCCCAACACCAACCAACTACGAGCAGTACTTC
TRBJ2-7 . . TRBV7-8 CASSLERYYEQYF TGTGCCAGCAGCTTAGAGAGATACTACGAGCAGTACTTC
TRBJ1-2 . medium-sized TRBV5-4 CASSLTGGYTF TGTGCCAGCAGCTTGACGGGGGGCTACACCTTC
TRBJ1-1 . . TRBV5-1 CASSLAGGETEAFF TGCGCCAGCAGCTTAGCCGGGGGTGAGACTGAAGCTTTCTTT
TRBJ1-1 TRBD1 . TRBV6-1 CASSGRTGRNLNTEAFF TGTGCCAGCAGTGGGAGGACAGGGAGAAACTTGAACACTGAAGCTTTCTTT
TRBJ1-2 TRBD1 . TRBV7-2 CASSPGTGGFYGYTF TGTGCCAGCAGCCCCGGGACAGGGGGTTTCTATGGCTACACCTTC
TRBJ1-2 TRBD1 few TRBV7-2 CASSPGQGEGGYTF TGTGCCAGCAGCCCGGGACAGGGAGAGGGTGGCTACACCTTC
TRBJ2-5 TRBD2 . TRBV11-2 CASSLAGGSRETQYF TGTGCCAGCAGCCTAGCGGGGGGATCAAGAGAGACCCAGTACTTC
TRBJ1-5 TRBD1 once TRBV5-1 CASSFGTGGQPQHF TGCGCCAGCAGCTTCGGGACAGGGGGTCAGCCCCAGCATTTT
TRBJ2-5 . . TRBV30 CAWSVLGETQYF TGTGCCTGGAGTGTACTCGGGGAGACCCAGTACTTC
TRBJ2-2 . . TRBV7-9 CASSLAPLKRVNTGELFF TGTGCCAGCAGCTTAGCGCCCTTAAAGAGGGTAAACACCGGGGAGCTGTTTTTT
TRBJ1-1 TRBD1 few TRBV4-1 CASSQEDRVNTEAFF TGCGCCAGCAGCCAAGAGGACAGGGTGAACACTGAAGCTTTCTTT
TRBJ2-7 TRBD1 . TRBV5-1 CASSPTGGTYEQYF TGCGCCAGCAGCCCGACAGGGGGTACCTACGAGCAGTACTTC
TRBJ2-5 TRBD2 . TRBV12-5 CASGSGTSVETQYF TGTGCTAGTGGTTCCGGGACTAGCGTAGAGACCCAGTACTTC
TRBJ1-1 . . TRBV19 CASSIPGAATEAFF TGTGCCAGTAGTATCCCAGGGGCGGCCACTGAAGCTTTCTTT
TRBJ2-3 . . TRBV15 CATSRDLQGRLGDTQYF TGTGCCACCAGCAGAGATCTGCAGGGCCGGCTTGGAGATACGCAGTATTTT
TRBJ1-4 TRBD1 . TRBV15 CATSRTDRRSEKLFF TGTGCCACCAGCAGGACGGACAGGAGAAGTGAAAAACTGTTTTTT
TRBJ1-4 . . TRBV14 CASSQDIQVGEKLFF TGTGCCAGCAGCCAAGATATCCAGGTTGGCGAAAAACTGTTTTTT
TRBJ2-1 . . TRBV11-3 CASSYGGTDYNEQFF TGTGCCAGCAGCTATGGGGGGACCGACTACAATGAGCAGTTCTTC
TRBJ2-7 TRBD1 . TRBV14 CASSQDGWDRSSYEQYF TGTGCCAGCAGCCAAGATGGGTGGGACAGGAGCTCCTACGAGCAGTACTTC
TRBJ1-2 TRBD1 once TRBV2 CASSESRQGANGYTF TGTGCCAGCAGTGAATCGAGGCAGGGGGCGAACGGCTACACCTTC
TRBJ1-1 . few TRBV5-3 CARSFNEAFF TGTGCCAGAAGCTTTAATGAGGCTTTCTTT
TRBJ1-6 TRBD1 . TRBV5-6 CASSLTGGRGSYNSPLHF TGTGCCAGCAGCTTGACAGGGGGCAGGGGCTCCTATAATTCACCCCTCCACTTT
TRBJ1-6 . . TRBV11-2 CASSLDYGREGYNSPLHF TGTGCCAGCAGCTTAGATTACGGCAGGGAGGGCTATAATTCACCCCTCCACTTT
TRBJ2-7 . . TRBV18 CASSPYGTWGDEQYF TGTGCCAGCTCACCCTACGGGACTTGGGGGGACGAGCAGTACTTC
TRBJ1-5 . . TRBV2 CASIARDNQPQHF TGTGCCAGCATCGCCCGCGACAATCAGCCCCAGCATTTT
TRBJ2-5 TRBD1 few TRBV19 CASSIGGQLETQYF TGTGCCAGTAGTATAGGGGGACAGTTGGAGACCCAGTACTTC
TRBJ2-1 TRBD2 . TRBV4-3 CASSHPPISGGAGNEQFF TGCGCCAGCAGCCACCCCCCTATTAGCGGGGGGGCGGGGAATGAGCAGTTCTTC
TRBJ1-2 . . TRBV14 CASSQSQGGGYTF TGTGCCAGCAGCCAATCACAGGGTGGAGGCTACACCTTC
TRBJ2-1 . . TRBV9 CASSVAVWTSYNEQFF TGTGCCAGCAGCGTAGCCGTCTGGACATCTTACAATGAGCAGTTCTTC
TRBJ2-3 . . TRBV5-1 CASSLMAGHTDTQYF TGCGCCAGCAGCTTGATGGCGGGGCACACAGATACGCAGTATTTT
TRBJ2-7 . . TRBV29-1 CSAIGGWSYEQYF TGCAGCGCCATTGGGGGGTGGTCCTACGAGCAGTACTTC
TRBJ1-1 . . TRBV9 CASSGAGIGGTEAFF TGTGCCAGCAGCGGGGCTGGGATTGGAGGGACTGAAGCTTTCTTT
TRBJ1-2 TRBD1 . TRBV11-2 CASSLHRGYNYGYTF TGTGCCAGCAGCTTACACAGGGGTTACAACTATGGCTACACCTTC
TRBJ2-7 . few TRBV25-1 CASSENRVRAGAYEQYF TGTGCCAGCAGTGAAAACAGGGTTCGGGCGGGGGCCTACGAGCAGTACTTC
TRBJ1-1 TRBD1 few TRBV5-5 CASSLLTGGYTEAFF TGTGCCAGCAGCTTGCTTACAGGGGGATACACTGAAGCTTTCTTT
TRBJ1-1 . . TRBV9 CASSVRQDNMNTEAFF TGTGCCAGCAGCGTAAGGCAGGACAACATGAACACTGAAGCTTTCTTT
TRBJ1-3 TRBD1 . TRBV5-4 CASFPQGARNTIYF TGTGCCAGCTTCCCACAGGGGGCCCGAAACACCATATATTTT
TRBJ2-1 . . TRBV9 CASSVFPTRNEQFF TGTGCCAGCAGCGTATTCCCCACTAGAAATGAGCAGTTCTTC